A single sample gave rise to the 18 T cell receptor beta chains below, sequenced in a study of OX40 agonist ivuxolimab in advanced cancers. Some clones are missing from TCRdb's copy, which holds only in-frame ones; the method was immunoSEQ multiplex PCR. The top ten clones hold approximately 1.5% of a sample with about 86,000 clones, approximately 90% of them seen once. The sample in question was CD4+ or CD8+ T cells sorted from blood, obtained in a trial of the OX40 agonist ivuxolimab. The source is an adult with an advanced solid tumor such as melanoma, head and neck, liver or kidney cancer.

This chain uses TRBV6-9 with TRBJ2-1, with TRBD2 identical over 7 bases. J was trimmed by 3 bases and V by 2 bases; bases with no gene match: 10. Germline CDR1 reads MNHGY; CDR2 reads SVAAGI. The CDR3 sequence is 17 residues long. CDR3 bases: TGTGCCAGCAGTTATGGGGGGGTCCACCACTACTACAATGAGCAGTTCTTC. It codes for CASSYGGVHHYYNEQFF.

V and J are TRBV7-9 and TRBJ1-6, with D perhaps matching TRBD1 (6 bases). The CDR3 has 16 amino acids. From germline, CDR1 is SEHNR and CDR2 FQNEAQ (reference sequence). Between the trimmed V and J ends, which lost 1 base and 6 bases, there was a span of 13 bases. The CDR3 sequence is CASSLGAGEGNSPLHF. The CDR3 DNA follows: TGTGCCAGCAGCTTAGGGGCAGGGGAGGGTAATTCACCCCTCCACTTT.

The CDR3 spells CASSQALFPTGGVRETQYF. CDR3 DNA sequence: TGCGCCAGCAGCCAAGCTCTCTTCCCTACAGGGGGGGTTCGGGAGACCCAGTACTTC. V usage is TRBV4-1 and J usage is TRBJ2-5; a possible D gene is TRBD1 (8 bases). V was shortened by 1 base and J by 5 bases, with 26 bases between the two germline ends. Germline V gene lookup returns CDR1 MGHRA and CDR2 YSYEKL. This CDR3 has 19 residues.

The V and J genes are TRBV7-3 and TRBJ2-1; 10 bases align to TRBD2. CDR3 length: 17 amino acids. Germline assignment: CDR1 SGHTA and CDR2 FQGTGA. Trimming took 3 bases from V and 0 from J; bases not matched to a gene: 5. CDR3 sequence (DNA): TGTGCCAGCAGCTTGCTAGCGGGAGTCTCCTCCTACAATGAGCAGTTCTTC. This sequence encodes CASSLLAGVSSYNEQFF.

The chain combines TRBV5-1 with TRBJ2-7; 7 nucleotides match TRBD2. CDR1 is SGHRS and CDR2 is YFSETQ in the germline V gene. The CDR3 is 14 residues long. J lost 3 bases, V lost 3 bases, and 6 bases had no gene match. The DNA for the CDR3 is TGCGCCAGCAGCTCCGGGGGGACCATCTACGAGCAGTACTTC. This gives the protein CASSSGGTIYEQYF.

A single count supports this clone. The rearrangement uses TRBV7-2 and TRBJ1-2; D is perhaps TRBD1 (5 bases). V was cut by 5 bases and J by 2 bases, with 18 bases left in between. CDR3 length: 16 residues. The germline V gene has CDR1 SGHTA and CDR2 FQGNSA. The CDR3, as DNA: TGTGCCAGCAGCCTAACTCATGGGACCGCGAACTATGGCTACACCTTC. Encoded protein: CASSLTHGTANYGYTF.

The V call is TRBV30, the J call TRBJ2-3, with TRBD2 matching 10 bases. CDR3 size: 14 residues. V was clipped by 0 bases and J by 8 bases; unmatched bases: 5. Germline CDR1 reads GTSNPN; CDR2 reads SVGIG (reference sequence). The DNA for the CDR3 is TGTGCCTGGAGTGTAGCGGGGGGGCGAGGTACGCAGTATTTT. This sequence encodes CAWSVAGGRGTQYF.

This clone was detected only once. The rearrangement links TRBV2 to TRBJ1-5, with a possible D match to TRBD1 (6 bases). The CDR3 has 13 amino acids. Trimming removed 8 bases from V and 7 bases from J, with 15 bases in between. Germline loops: CDR1 SNHLY, CDR2 FYNNEI. CDR3 protein: CASRREGGQPQHF. The CDR3 region has the DNA TGTGCCAGCCGGAGGGAGGGGGGGCAGCCCCAGCATTTT.

This clone is a singleton in its sample. The V and J genes are TRBV5-6 and TRBJ1-1, with 8 bases that match TRBD1. The CDR3 extends over 13 amino acids. Germline trimming cut 5 bases from V and 5 bases from J; bases unmatched to any gene: 5. The germline V gene has CDR1 SGHDT and CDR2 YYEEEE. The CDR3 DNA reads TGTGCCAGCAGGGGACAGGTAGTTACTGAAGCTTTCTTT. It specifies CASRGQVVTEAFF.

The chain has TRBV5-6 and TRBJ1-5; D is unresolved. The germline gives CDR1 SGHDT, CDR2 YYEEEE. V shed 3 bases and J shed 3 bases, with 10 bases lying between them. The CDR3 contains 14 residues. CDR3 protein: CASSSTWLNQPQHF. DNA of the CDR3: TGTGCCAGCAGCTCGACATGGCTCAATCAGCCCCAGCATTTT.

With respect to this clone: One junction end does not reproduce the germline sequence, and a read error may be involved. This chain joins TRBV7-7 and TRBJ2-1; D tentatively fits TRBD1 or TRBD2 (5 bases each). Germline CDR1 is SSHAT and CDR2 is FNYEAQ (reference sequence). The CDR3 has 13 residues. The CDR3 region has the DNA TGTGCTAGCAGCAGGGTGGAGGAAAATGAGCAGTTCTTC. As protein: CASSRVEENEQFF.

This chain connects TRBV4-1 to TRBJ1-1; D may be TRBD1 (6 bases). Trimming stripped 1 base from V and 0 bases from J, with 21 bases between. This CDR3 has 19 residues. Germline values: CDR1 MGHRA, CDR2 YSYEKL. In nucleotides, the CDR3 is TGCGCCAGCAGCCAAGGGGTCCCAGGCCAGACAGGCATGAACACTGAAGCTTTCTTT. It codes for CASSQGVPGQTGMNTEAFF.

The V and J genes are TRBV28 and TRBJ2-5; 10 nucleotides align to TRBD1. After removal of 6 bases from V and 4 bases from J, the junction contained 11 bases not matched to a gene. The CDR3 spans 16 residues. The germline CDR1 and CDR2 sequences are MDHEN and SYDVKM. The CDR3 sequence: CASSAGTGVSGETQYF. The CDR3 DNA sequence: TGTGCCAGCAGCGCAGGGACAGGGGTGTCTGGAGAGACCCAGTACTTC.

The gene calls are TRBV11-3 and TRBJ1-1; a possible D gene is TRBD1 (6 bases). Germline values: CDR1 SGHNT, CDR2 YENEEA. Deletions cut 4 bases from V and 1 base from J, with 7 bases between. The CDR3 totals 13 residues. In nucleotides, the CDR3 is TGTGCCAGCAGCTCGACAGGGAACACTGAAGCTTTCTTT. It is translated as CASSSTGNTEAFF.

This sequence joins TRBV7-8 and TRBJ2-1; TRBD2 aligns across 14 bases. The J segment lost 6 bases and the V segment lost 1 base, leaving 5 bases of the junction unmatched. Germline V gives CDR1 SGHVS, CDR2 FQNEAQ. CDR3 length: 17 residues. The CDR3 nucleotides are TGTGCCAGCAGCTTAGAGACTAGCGGGAGGGCTTTCAATGAGCAGTTCTTC. It codes for CASSLETSGRAFNEQFF.

The chain links TRBV15 to TRBJ2-7; no clear D. Trimming took 0 bases from V and 0 from J, leaving 6 bases between them. This CDR3 is built from 14 residues. CDR1 and CDR2 (germline): LNHNV, YYDKDF (reference sequence). CDR3 amino acids: CATSRDRSSYEQYF. CDR3 nucleotide sequence: TGTGCCACCAGCAGAGATCGGAGCTCCTACGAGCAGTACTTC. Full variable domain (rest looked up from reference TRBV15 and TRBJ2-7): DAMVIQNPRYQVTQFGKPVTLSCSQTLNHNVMYWYQQKSSQAPKLLFHYYDKDFNNEADTPDNFQSRRPNTSFCFLDIRSPGLGDTAMYLCATSRDRSSYEQYFGPGTRLTVT.

The J gene is TRBJ1-6, the V gene TRBV7-3; D is undetermined. The CDR3 sequence is 14 residues long. The V gene's germline CDR1 is SGHTA and CDR2 FQGTGA. The V and J ends lost 2 bases and 8 bases respectively, with 10 bases between them. CDR3: CASSLSPSHSPLHF. CDR3 sequence (DNA): TGTGCCAGCAGCTTATCCCCCTCCCATTCACCCCTCCACTTT.

This clone was observed a single time. V usage is TRBV27 and J usage is TRBJ1-3; TRBD1 might be the D (6 bases). This CDR3 region has 15 residues. The ends were cut back, 6 bases at V and 4 bases at J, with 16 bases in the middle. Germline-derived CDR1 and CDR2 are MNHEY and SMNVEV (reference sequence). CDR3 nucleotide sequence: TGTGCCAGCAGCATGCTGGGGGCAGGGGGAAACACCATATATTTT. Its translation: CASSMLGAGGNTIYF.